This TCR beta chain was sequenced during a study of cytomegalovirus exposure and HLA in healthy donors. Trimming removed 4 bases from V and 5 bases from J; junction bases left unmatched: 5. This CDR3 spans 14 amino acids. CDR1 and CDR2 (germline): MNHEY, SVGAGI. PCR was performed using 60 Vbeta and 13 Jbeta primers. Using immunoSEQ multiplex PCR, the repertoire was profiled, and TCRdb retains in-frame clones only, with some absent. The sample includes fewer than 200,000 clones, around four fifths seen only once; the top ten take around 1.3%. This sequence was found in a woman in her fifties or sixties in good health and CMV-seronegative. Sequencing was done on a sample of PBMCs. The rearrangement uses TRBV6-5 and TRBJ1-1; 9 positions match TRBD1. The CDR3 nucleotides read TGTGCCAGCAGTTGGGACAGGGTAAATACTGAAGCTTTCTTT. It translates to CASSWDRVNTEAFF.